This TCR beta chain was identified in a study of T-cell reconstitution after alpha-beta-depleted transplantation in children. For TCRbeta, the library was prepared with unique molecular identifiers. TCRdb reprocessed the PCR reads via MiXCR and lists one record per CDR3 protein. The sample lists some 640,000 distinct CDR3 sequences, approximately 16% occurring once. V shed 6 bases and J shed 4 bases, with 15 bases lying between them. The CDR3 loop spans 15 amino acids. This clonotype appeared many times. The sequence was obtained from a human donor who donated a stem cell graft to a child with acute myeloid leukemia. The chain has TRBV12-3 or TRBV12-4 and TRBJ2-2; a weak D match, TRBD2 (5 bases). The source was PBMCs from the stem cell graft donor, collected from the stem cell graft. Here the CDR3 reads CASSNGVQRTGELFF. The CDR3 DNA is TGTGCCAGCAGCAACGGGGTGCAGCGCACCGGGGAGCTGTTTTTT.